This T cell receptor (beta chain) was found in a study of T-cell reconstitution after alpha-beta-depleted transplantation in children. Points from the study as a whole: Surviving recipient T cells and intrathymic progenitors accounted for some patients' high TCRbeta diversity at day 60. About two months after transplant, alpha-beta T cells reportedly came from several hundred expanded graft clones.

This clonotype was recorded a few times. Its antigen is as yet unknown. This CDR3 region has 16 residues. CDR1 SQVTM and CDR2 ANQGSEA come from the germline V gene. J gave up 2 bases and V 5 bases, and 11 bases lay outside the gene matches. Molecular barcoding with unique molecular identifiers was used for the TCRbeta library. TCRdb redid the calling of the PCR reads with MiXCR, one entry per CDR3 protein. The sample lists about 440,000 distinct CDR3 sequences; over 40% were seen once. The specimen was PBMCs, collected before TCRalphabeta/CD19-depleted stem cell transplant. The chain recombines TRBV29-1 with TRBJ2-3; 9 nucleotides agree with TRBD1. The clonotype was recovered from a girl aged 2 to 9 with aplastic anemia, due to receive a stem cell transplant. CDR3 residues: CSVFIIGTGNTDTQYF. CDR3 nucleotides: TGCAGCGTTTTTATTATTGGGACAGGGAACACAGATACGCAGTATTTT.